This passage covers 30 T cell receptor beta chains from one sample sequenced in a study of CD8 T cell repertoires and HIV-1 epitope variants. Generated by immunoSEQ multiplex PCR, the TCRdb table keeps only in-frame clones and is missing some. The sample has a few thousand clones, approximately 72% seen once. No cognate antigen is known for these TCRs. Sequencing input: cultured CD8+ T cells derived from PBMCs. The receptors stem from a male donor with HIV.

The chain couples TRBV7-8 to TRBJ2-7; 10 bases are a match to TRBD2. Germline-derived CDR1 and CDR2 are SGHVS and FQNEAQ. V shed 5 bases, J shed 2 bases, and the junction held 12 bases outside the gene matches. CDR3 length: 17 amino acids. CDR3 sequence reads: CASSPGAAGTSAYEQYF. The CDR3 DNA reads TGTGCCAGCAGCCCGGGGGCGGCCGGGACTAGCGCCTACGAGCAGTACTTC.

The V and J genes are TRBV19 and TRBJ1-1; 8 bases line up with TRBD1. CDR3 length: 11 residues. Germline V gene sequence: CDR1 LNHDA, CDR2 SQIVND (reference sequence). V shed 11 bases, J shed 11 bases, and the junction held 10 bases outside the gene matches. The CDR3 spells CAFSGGAGAFF. Here the CDR3 DNA reads TGTGCCTTCTCAGGGGGCGCGGGGGCTTTCTTT.

The CDR3 sequence: CASSSRETPYEQYF. In DNA form, the CDR3 reads TGTGCCAGTAGTTCGAGGGAGACCCCCTACGAGCAGTACTTC. This rearrangement joins TRBV19 to TRBJ2-7, with D tentatively TRBD2 (5 bases). The CDR3 has 14 residues. Germline loops: CDR1 LNHDA, CDR2 SQIVND (reference sequence). Between the trimmed V and J ends, which lost 5 bases and 2 bases, there was a span of 13 bases.

The chain links TRBV28 to TRBJ2-5; D not certain. The CDR3 runs 15 residues. Germline CDR1 MDHEN, CDR2 SYDVKM. V lost 4 bases and J lost 0, with 12 bases in between. The CDR3, as DNA: TGTGCCAGCAGTTCCGTCGACCGAGACCAAGAGACCCAGTACTTC. This translates into CASSSVDRDQETQYF.

J is TRBJ1-5 and V is TRBV28; TRBD1 is a possible D gene (5 bases). The CDR3 extends over 18 amino acids. Per germline, CDR1 MDHEN and CDR2 SYDVKM. Between the trimmed V and J ends, which lost 4 bases and 6 bases, there was a span of 25 bases. CDR3 nucleotides: TGTGCCAGCAGTTGGGGTACGGAAAACGGGGCAGGAAGTCAGCCCCAGCATTTT. Amino acid sequence: CASSWGTENGAGSQPQHF.

This clone was seen a few times. V usage is TRBV27 and J usage is TRBJ2-1, with 8 bases matching TRBD1. There are 15 residues in the CDR3. Germline-derived CDR1 and CDR2 are MNHEY and SMNVEV (reference sequence). V shed 6 bases, J shed 3 bases, and the junction held 7 bases outside the gene matches. The CDR3 bases are TGTGCCAGCAGCTTAGAAGGGACAGGCTACAATGAGCAGTTCTTC. This gives the protein CASSLEGTGYNEQFF.

This clone was observed a few times. This sample also contains other DNA sequences that code for the same CDR3. V is TRBV7-9 and J is TRBJ1-5; unclear D gene. Germline lookup yields CDR1 SEHNR and CDR2 FQNEAQ (reference sequence). Trimming pared 1 base from V and 4 bases from J, leaving 2 bases between. This CDR3 is 12 amino acids long. CDR3 in DNA: TGTGCCAGCAGCTTAGGGAATCAGCCCCAGCATTTT. It codes for CASSLGNQPQHF. The full variable domain, completed using reference TRBV7-9 and TRBJ1-5, is DTGVSQNPRHKITKRGQNVTFRCDPISEHNRLYWYRQTLGQGPEFLTYFQNEAQLEKSRLLSDRFSAERPKGSFSTLEIQRTEQGDSAMYLCASSLGNQPQHFGDGTRLSIL.

The rearrangement joins TRBV10-3 to TRBJ1-2, with D possibly TRBD1 on 6 matching bases. Trimming shortened V by 7 bases and J by 8 bases, and 17 bases separated the two germline ends. The CDR3 is 13 amino acids. Germline-derived CDR1 and CDR2 are ENHRY and SYGVKD. CDR3 protein: CAIIIPQGNGYTF. In DNA form, the CDR3 reads TGTGCCATCATCATTCCACAGGGTAACGGCTACACCTTC.

This chain's CDR3 is CASSPAETDGYTF. CDR3 sequence (DNA): TGTGCCAGCTCACCGGCTGAGACAGATGGCTACACCTTC. The rearrangement uses TRBV18 and TRBJ1-2, with D maybe TRBD1 (5 bases). Germline CDR1 reads KGHSH; CDR2 reads LQKENI. The CDR3 has 13 residues. V shed 3 bases and J shed 6 bases, with 11 bases lying between them. The whole variable domain, filled in from reference TRBV18 and TRBJ1-2, reads NAGVMQNPRHLVRRRGQEARLRCSPMKGHSHVYWYRQLPEEGLKFMVYLQKENIIDESGMPKERFSAEFPKEGPSILRIQQVVRGDSAAYFCASSPAETDGYTFGSGTRLTVV.

The chain uses TRBV10-3 and TRBJ2-2, with D maybe TRBD1 (6 bases). The CDR3 is 14 amino acids. CDR1 and CDR2 (germline): ENHRY, SYGVKD. The V and J ends lost 2 bases and 6 bases respectively, with 10 bases between them. CDR3 nucleotides: TGTGCCATCAGTGAGAAACAGGGTCCCGGGGAGCTGTTTTTT. Translated, it gives CAISEKQGPGELFF.

The rearrangement links TRBV7-6 to TRBJ2-7; 9 bases align to TRBD1. Germline V gene data show CDR1 as SGHVS and CDR2 as FNYEAQ. The CDR3 has 13 residues. After removal of 5 bases from V and 6 bases from J, the junction contained 5 bases not matched to a gene. CDR3 nucleotides: TGTGCCAGCAGCGCAGGGACAGGGAGCGAGCAGTACTTC. This sequence encodes CASSAGTGSEQYF.

The gene calls are TRBV28 and TRBJ1-5; D is possibly TRBD1 (6 bases). Germline CDR1 MDHEN, CDR2 SYDVKM. This CDR3 has 14 amino acids. The V gene lost 2 bases and the J gene lost 3 bases, with 8 bases spanning the gap. CDR3 amino acids: CASSLGGANQPQHF. In DNA, the CDR3 is TGTGCCAGCAGTTTAGGGGGGGCCAATCAGCCCCAGCATTTT. The full variable domain, completed using reference TRBV28 and TRBJ1-5, is DVKVTQSSRYLVKRTGEKVFLECVQDMDHENMFWYRQDPGLGLRLIYFSYDVKMKEKGDIPEGYSVSREKKERFSLILESASTNQTSMYLCASSLGGANQPQHFGDGTRLSIL.

CDR3 protein: CATSSSLAGLTDTQYF. CDR3 DNA: TGTGCCACCAGCTCCTCCCTAGCGGGGCTCACAGATACGCAGTATTTT. The chain is built from TRBV15 and TRBJ2-3, with 9 bases fitting TRBD2. The CDR3 consists of 16 residues. The V gene's germline CDR1 is LNHNV and CDR2 YYDKDF (reference sequence). Losses at the gene ends were 5 bases for V and 2 bases for J; bases not matched to a gene: 8.

The chain has TRBV5-5 and TRBJ2-3, with D possibly TRBD2 on 5 matching bases. The germline V gene has CDR1 SGHKS and CDR2 YYEKEE (reference sequence). Between the trimmed V and J ends, which lost 4 bases and 1 base, there was a span of 13 bases. The CDR3 loop spans 15 amino acids. The CDR3: CASSLGSSGTDTQYF. The CDR3 nucleotides read TGTGCCAGCAGCCTTGGGAGTTCGGGCACAGATACGCAGTATTTT. The whole variable domain, filled in from reference TRBV5-5 and TRBJ2-3, reads DAGVTQSPTHLIKTRGQQVTLRCSPISGHKSVSWYQQVLGQGPQFIFQYYEKEERGRGNFPDRFSARQFPNYSSELNVNALLLGDSALYLCASSLGSSGTDTQYFGPGTRLTVL.

This clone was recorded a few times. The chain employs TRBV27 and TRBJ1-2; 9 nucleotides align to TRBD1. CDR3 length: 15 residues. Germline values: CDR1 MNHEY, CDR2 SMNVEV (reference sequence). J gave up 3 bases and V 6 bases, and 8 bases lay outside the gene matches. CDR3 region: CASRSGQGRDYGYTF. The CDR3 coding sequence is TGTGCCAGCAGGAGTGGACAGGGGCGTGACTATGGCTACACCTTC.

This chain's CDR3 is CASSYQGVNEQYF. As DNA, the CDR3 is TGTGCCAGCAGTTACCAGGGGGTGAACGAGCAGTACTTC. This chain links TRBV6-6 with TRBJ2-7, with TRBD1 matching 7 bases. There are 13 residues in the CDR3. CDR1 MNHNY and CDR2 SVGAGI come from the germline V gene (reference sequence). The V gene end was trimmed by 2 bases and the J gene end by 5 bases; junction bases not matched to a gene: 3.

The V gene is TRBV9, the J gene TRBJ2-3, with 10 bases that match TRBD2. From germline, CDR1 is SGDLS and CDR2 YYNGEE. The CDR3 extends over 17 amino acids. The junction had 6 bases not matched to a gene; V was cut back by 0 bases and J by 2 bases. Written as DNA, the CDR3 is TGTGCCAGCAGCGTAGAGGCTAGCGGGAGTTTCACAGATACGCAGTATTTT. Translating it yields CASSVEASGSFTDTQYF.

V is TRBV27 and J is TRBJ2-7, with D perhaps matching TRBD1 (5 bases). V lost 2 bases and J 3 bases, leaving 8 bases between the germline ends. Germline V gives CDR1 MNHEY, CDR2 SMNVEV (reference sequence). This CDR3 contains 13 residues. CDR3 nucleotides: TGTGCCAGCAGTTTACGGACAAACTACGAGCAGTACTTC. Protein product: CASSLRTNYEQYF.

The table lists this clone with a few counts. CDR3 amino acids: CAWTKGVTGELFF. Here the CDR3 DNA reads TGTGCCTGGACAAAAGGGGTAACCGGGGAGCTGTTTTTT. The chain has TRBV30 and TRBJ2-2; D is possibly TRBD1 (5 bases). Germline V gives CDR1 GTSNPN, CDR2 SVGIG (reference sequence). The CDR3 has 13 residues. The V and J ends lost 4 bases and 5 bases respectively, with 11 bases between them. Looking up the rest from reference TRBV30 and TRBJ2-2 gives the full variable domain: SQTIHQWPATLVQPVGSPLSLECTVEGTSNPNLYWYRQAAGRGLQLLFYSVGIGQISSEVPQNLSASRPQDRQFILSSKKLLLSDSGFYLCAWTKGVTGELFFGEGSRLTVL.

The chain carries TRBV7-2 and TRBJ2-2, with D unclear. The CDR3 sequence is 14 residues long. V was trimmed by 3 bases and J by 6 bases, leaving 11 bases between them. Germline assignment: CDR1 SGHTA and CDR2 FQGNSA. The CDR3 reads CASSLQLRAGELFF. The CDR3 DNA reads as TGTGCCAGCAGCTTGCAACTCCGGGCCGGGGAGCTGTTTTTT.

The chain recombines TRBV4-3 with TRBJ2-7; 8 bases are a match to TRBD1. With V trimmed by 1 base and J by 0 bases, 5 bases remained unmatched. The CDR3 extends over 16 amino acids. Germline V gene sequence: CDR1 LGHNA, CDR2 YSLEER. In nucleotides, the CDR3 is TGCGCCAGCAGCCAAGCCACGGGGACAGGCTCCTACGAGCAGTACTTC. The encoded protein is CASSQATGTGSYEQYF.

A remark on this clone: A junction end diverges from the germline sequence, so it may reflect a read error. The V and J genes are TRBV28 and TRBJ2-7, with D perhaps matching TRBD1 (6 bases). The germline CDR1 and CDR2 sequences are MDHEN and SYDVKM. This CDR3 has 14 amino acids. DNA for the CDR3: TGTGCCAGCATCCCTAAACGGGACACTGGAGCAGAGAGCTTC. The encoded protein is CASIPKRDTGAESF.

The chain employs TRBV11-2 and TRBJ2-3; 7 bases line up with TRBD1. After removal of 5 bases from V and 2 bases from J, the junction contained 10 bases not matched to a gene. This CDR3 comprises 16 residues. In germline, CDR1 is SGHAT, CDR2 FQNNGV. The DNA for the CDR3 is TGTGCCAGCAGCCCACTCAGGACAGGTCCCACAGATACGCAGTATTTT. Translating gives CASSPLRTGPTDTQYF.

The chain carries TRBV5-1 and TRBJ2-3; 15 bases align to TRBD2. Trimming removed 3 bases from V and 6 bases from J; junction bases left unmatched: 14. The CDR3 totals 19 residues. Looked up from germline, CDR1 is SGHRS and CDR2 is YFSETQ. CDR3 nucleotides: TGCGCCAGCAGCTCAAATCCCGGGACTAGCGGGAGGTCCGCGGATACGCAGTATTTT. Encoded protein: CASSSNPGTSGRSADTQYF.

The chain joins TRBV28 to TRBJ2-3, with 9 bases aligning to TRBD1. V lost 5 bases and J lost 1; bases outside the gene matches: 4. The CDR3 has 15 residues. The germline CDR1 and CDR2 sequences are MDHEN and SYDVKM. CDR3 region: CASSDRGWGTDTQYF. Written as DNA, the CDR3 is TGTGCCAGCAGTGACAGGGGGTGGGGCACAGATACGCAGTATTTT.

The rearrangement links TRBV30 to TRBJ1-6, with 9 bases fitting TRBD1. With 1 base clipped from V and 9 bases from J, the junction kept 4 bases outside the gene matches. CDR3 size: 14 residues. Looked up from germline, CDR1 is GTSNPN and CDR2 is SVGIG (reference sequence). The CDR3 loop is CAWSAGQGLSPLHF. The CDR3 nucleotides read TGTGCCTGGAGTGCGGGACAGGGACTTTCACCCCTCCACTTT.

Only a few counts were recorded for this clone. The gene calls are TRBV27 and TRBJ2-3; D gene ambiguous. The CDR3 loop spans 15 amino acids. V was clipped by 0 bases and J by 2 bases, with 9 bases between them. Per germline, CDR1 MNHEY and CDR2 SMNVEV (reference sequence). CDR3 loop: CASSLSSPSTDTQYF. CDR3 sequence (DNA): TGTGCCAGCAGTTTATCGTCCCCCTCCACAGATACGCAGTATTTT.

In its sample, this clone is medium-sized. The gene calls are TRBV4-1 and TRBJ2-2; D not certain. The CDR3 sequence is 14 residues long. Germline V gene sequence: CDR1 MGHRA, CDR2 YSYEKL. Trimming took off 0 bases at V and 1 base at J, with 3 bases between the two ends. Here the CDR3 reads CASSQDGNTGELFF. The CDR3, as DNA: TGCGCCAGCAGCCAAGATGGGAACACCGGGGAGCTGTTTTTT.

The V call is TRBV5-5, the J call TRBJ1-4; D call uncertain. V was cut by 2 bases and J by 8 bases, with 16 bases left in between. Per the germline V gene, CDR1 is SGHKS and CDR2 is YYEKEE (reference sequence). This CDR3 region has 15 residues. CDR3 in DNA: TGTGCCAGCAGCTTAAACCCGGTCGGCGGGGAAAAACTGTTTTTT. This translates into CASSLNPVGGEKLFF. The complete variable domain, with remaining parts taken from reference TRBV5-5 and TRBJ1-4, reads DAGVTQSPTHLIKTRGQQVTLRCSPISGHKSVSWYQQVLGQGPQFIFQYYEKEERGRGNFPDRFSARQFPNYSSELNVNALLLGDSALYLCASSLNPVGGEKLFFGSGTQLSVL.

This clone has more than one count but fewer than ten. This chain links TRBV2 with TRBJ1-1; D may be TRBD1 (5 bases). V lost 6 bases and J 1 base, leaving 6 bases between the germline ends. The CDR3 sequence is 12 residues long. CDR1 is SNHLY and CDR2 is FYNNEI in the germline V gene. In DNA form, the CDR3 reads TGTGCCAGCAGCCAGGGGAACACTGAAGCTTTCTTT. Its protein is CASSQGNTEAFF.